Described below is a single T cell receptor (beta chain) sequence and its context. The identical CDR3 is also encoded by other nucleotide sequences in the sample. Germline V CDR1 and CDR2: LNHDA, SQIVND (reference sequence). The CDR3 spans 15 residues. V was clipped by 6 bases and J by 3 bases, with 12 bases between them. Only in-frame clones appear in the TCRdb table, and some are missing; sequencing was by immunoSEQ multiplex PCR. Of some 90,000 clones listed, around nine tenths are singletons. This specimen comes from a study of blood T cell repertoires in COVID-19. Study in general: The samples span acute and convalescent COVID-19 from the United States, Italy and Spain.

Input material: peripheral blood. The chain joins TRBV19 to TRBJ2-6; D is possibly TRBD1 (6 bases). This sequence originates from a woman older than 75 with acute or convalescent COVID-19. The CDR3 loop reads CASRRQVYGANVLTF. The CDR3 DNA reads TGTGCCAGTAGGCGACAGGTTTATGGGGCCAACGTCCTGACTTTC. The complete variable domain, with remaining parts taken from reference TRBV19 and TRBJ2-6, reads DGGITQSPKYLFRKEGQNVTLSCEQNLNHDAMYWYRQDPGQGLRLIYYSQIVNDFQKGDIAEGYSVSREKKESFPLTVTSAQKNPTAFYLCASRRQVYGANVLTFGAGSRLTVL.